This paragraph covers one T cell receptor beta chain sequence. Antigen unknown. The data are from a study of cytomegalovirus exposure and HLA in healthy donors. The CDR3 is made up of 12 amino acids. Germline CDR1 is LNHDA and CDR2 is SQIVND (reference sequence). The V end lost 5 bases, the J end lost 2 bases, and 5 bases lay between the germline ends. The PCR was carried out with 60 Vbeta primers and 13 Jbeta primers. Sequencing was performed with immunoSEQ multiplex PCR; in TCRdb, only in-frame clones are kept and a portion is missing. The sample yields 65,000 to 85,000 clones, 70% to 80% seen once. Findings of the study overall: Productive rates of about 87% or about 30% were seen for most TCR beta V segments in an earlier analysis.

Sequencing was carried out using PBMCs. This sequence originates from a man aged 50 to 59 in good health and CMV-seropositive. The rearrangement links TRBV19 to TRBJ2-3; the D is unclear. The CDR3 protein is CASSEVTDTQYF. CDR3 nucleotides: TGTGCCAGTAGTGAGGTCACAGATACGCAGTATTTT.